The source of this TCR beta chain is a study of T cells after yellow fever vaccination. General study points: Among all clonotypes, a small share was observed in both CD4 and CD8 compartments. Primary-vaccination clones mostly resurfaced post-booster (about 95% CD4, roughly 87% CD8). Researchers cautioned that FACS-sorted repertoires could harbor abundant clonotypes contaminating from the bulk population.

Germline V CDR1 and CDR2: SGHRS, YFSETQ. The CDR3 spans 16 residues. V lost 0 bases, J lost 6 bases, and 9 bases stayed unmatched. Universal primer sites and UMIs were introduced during 5'RACE template-switching synthesis of TCR cDNA. One entry per CDR3 protein, called by TCRdb with MiXCR from the 5' RACE reads. The sample records 250,000 or so distinct CDR3 sequences, approximately 6.7% being singletons. This clonotype has just a few counts. Its matching antigen is unknown. The sequence came from a man in his thirties or forties who received the YFV17D yellow fever vaccine. The material was CD4+ T cells sorted from PBMCs, obtained on the day of the yellow fever booster vaccination. This chain links TRBV5-1 with TRBJ2-1, with 7 bases that match TRBD2. Here the CDR3 reads CASSLALARMSNEQFF. The CDR3 nucleotides are TGCGCCAGCAGCTTGGCACTAGCGAGAATGTCCAATGAGCAGTTCTTC.